The rows below give T cell receptor beta chains drawn from one sample of a study of T-cell memory formation after mild COVID-19. MiXCR, run by TCRdb on the 5' RACE reads, gives a single entry per CDR3 protein. Counted here are about 400,000 distinct CDR3 sequences, about a quarter occurring once; the ten biggest clones make up around 12%. Sequencing was performed on PBMCs or a T cell subset sorted from them (not recorded which). The receptors were sampled from an adult woman who had mild COVID-19 (a few samples of this study predate the infection). Cell type and time point are not known. The CDR3 runs from the conserved cysteine through the conserved F or W.

j_call v_call cdr3_length cdr3_aa
TRBJ1-1 TRBV7-3 13 CASSLYFGDEAFF
TRBJ2-7 TRBV10-3 13 CAIREGNPYEQYF
TRBJ2-7 TRBV27 15 CASSPGSGSSYEQYF
TRBJ1-4 TRBV7-9 13 CASSYGPEEKLFF
TRBJ2-1 TRBV2 14 CASRRDRGPGEQFF
TRBJ2-6 TRBV11-2 16 CASSSLKYSGANVLTF
TRBJ2-7 TRBV25-1 15 CASSLKEGRTYEQYF
TRBJ2-3 TRBV6-6 14 CASSYGLSTDTQYF
TRBJ1-6 TRBV25-1 15 CATSKGTGSGSPLHF
TRBJ2-2 TRBV6-5 16 CASSHQGGAVAGELFF
TRBJ2-7 TRBV29-1 12 CSVEGTGREQYF
TRBJ1-2 TRBV11-2 12 CASSLRTSGYTF
TRBJ2-2 TRBV5-4 14 CASSSQGNTGELFF
TRBJ2-7 TRBV12-3/TRBV12-4 14 CASSPIAGSYEQYF
TRBJ2-3 TRBV11-3 18 CASSLEGLWGKASDTQYF
TRBJ2-7 TRBV6-6 14 CASSPLRMGGEQYF
TRBJ2-5 TRBV24-1 16 CATSESGGGGWETQYF
TRBJ2-1 TRBV7-9 15 CASSLAGGPGNEQFF
TRBJ2-2 TRBV4-2 15 CASSRGTSWAGELFF
TRBJ1-2 TRBV14 15 CASSPTRGGRANYTF
TRBJ2-5 TRBV20-1 15 CSAKLGTGDQETQYF
TRBJ2-7 TRBV7-7 13 CASSFGLEDEQYF
TRBJ2-5 TRBV7-3 14 CASSLPLAGETQYF
TRBJ2-3 TRBV29-1 14 CSVPTSGTTDTQYF
TRBJ2-7 TRBV4-2 18 CASSQELDTGKSSYEQYF
TRBJ2-7 TRBV6-2/TRBV6-3 15 CASSFPNSMASEQYF
TRBJ2-7 TRBV3-1 15 CASSHSSQGSGEQYF
TRBJ2-1 TRBV30 12 CAWGTGDYEQFF
TRBJ2-7 TRBV20-1 14 CSASQVADTYEQYF
TRBJ2-3 TRBV5-1 14 CASRVGQPTDTQYF
TRBJ2-3 TRBV5-1 14 CASSLDGTGSTQYF
TRBJ2-7 TRBV7-2 16 CASSLSSGRMPYEQYF
TRBJ1-2 TRBV24-1 15 CATSDTRTPQHGYTF
TRBJ2-2 TRBV12-3/TRBV12-4 22 CASSARLRRLAGGPGGAGELFF
TRBJ2-3 TRBV15 14 CATSRERSTDTQYF
TRBJ1-4 TRBV11-1 16 CASTLGIDATNEKLFF
TRBJ2-7 TRBV3-1 19 CASSQDRRSGGAWSPEQYF
TRBJ2-5 TRBV10-3 13 CAISEEQGETQYF
TRBJ1-2 TRBV28 13 CASSTLTGAGYTF
TRBJ1-5 TRBV5-1 17 CASSLGDREYSNQPQHF
TRBJ2-3 TRBV7-6 11 CASSSSDTQYF
TRBJ2-1 TRBV11-1 15 CASSLVLGTNNEQFF
TRBJ2-1 TRBV6-6 17 CASSYLGLAGRGNEQFF
TRBJ1-2 TRBV10-3 14 CAISEPGQDGGYTF
TRBJ1-4 TRBV14 12 CASSSVGEKLIF
TRBJ1-4 TRBV12-3/TRBV12-4 17 CASSFVRGRTSHEKLFF
TRBJ2-2 TRBV4-2 16 CASSPGLAAGTGELFF
TRBJ1-1 TRBV12-3/TRBV12-4 13 CASSFTGNTEAFF
TRBJ2-3 TRBV20-1 17 CSARPYGLAGHTDTQYF
TRBJ2-7 TRBV9 16 CASSATRRVEGYEQYF
TRBJ2-7 TRBV12-3/TRBV12-4 13 CASTPGGRYEQYF
TRBJ2-5 TRBV6-6 14 CASSPGTSLETQYF
TRBJ2-3 TRBV20-1 14 CSASRAGVADTQYF